This T cell receptor beta chain is from a study of CD4 and CD8 cells across lung adenocarcinoma regions. V lost 4 bases, J lost 2 bases, and 10 bases stayed unmatched. CDR1 and CDR2 from the germline V gene are WNHNN and SYGVQD (reference sequence). This CDR3 region has 17 residues. MiXCR, run by TCRdb on the PCR reads, gives a single entry per CDR3 protein. The sample includes about 20,000 distinct CDR3 sequences, roughly 56% of them seen just once. Localized lung adenocarcinoma, a non-small cell lung cancer, affected the donors. The chain uses TRBV10-1 and TRBJ2-3; 9 positions match TRBD1. This TCR was recovered from a female donor with lung adenocarcinoma. The CD4 and CD8 labels of this study may be unreliable. Input material: CD8+ T cells from the center of a lung tumor. In nucleotides, the CDR3 is TGCGCCAGCAGTGGGAACCCGGGACAGGGACACACAGATACGCAGTATTTT. It yields the protein CASSGNPGQGHTDTQYF.